The T cell receptor beta chain under discussion was sequenced for a study of blood T cell repertoires in COVID-19. About the study: PBMCs, B-cell-depleted T cells, or T cells were the source of the cDNA or gDNA that made up the material.

Original handling: Reference gene primer amplification yielded estimated nucleated cell counts. Measured with immunoSEQ multiplex PCR; TCRdb has only the in-frame clones, and not every one. V and J calls and clone size are copied from that table; D and trimming were computed from the DNA. Of around 170,000 clones listed, approximately 79% were seen once; the top ten hold around 14%. Germline CDR1 is KGHDR and CDR2 is SFDVKD. The CDR3 has 16 amino acids. Deletions cut 4 bases from V and 2 bases from J, with 15 bases between. The sequence was obtained from a man aged 30 to 39 with active or convalescent COVID-19. The chain carries TRBV24-1 and TRBJ2-3; D may be TRBD1 (5 bases). Material: peripheral blood. The CDR3 bases are TGTGCCACCAGTGACAGGGAAACCTACTCCACAGATACGCAGTATTTT. Its protein product is CATSDRETYSTDTQYF.